The 17 T cell receptor beta chains in this list originate from one sample, sequenced in a study of cytomegalovirus exposure and HLA in healthy donors. 13 Jbeta primers and 60 Vbeta primers were used for the PCR. Profiled with immunoSEQ multiplex PCR; TCRdb holds only in-frame clones, not every one. The repertoire holds some 99,000 clones, with roughly 70% as singletons. Input material: PBMCs. The receptors stem from a woman between 65 and 79 years old in good health and CMV-seropositive.

CDR3 sequence (DNA): TGTGCCAGCAGTTACTCGACGAAGGGGAACTACGAGCAGTACTTC. It specifies CASSYSTKGNYEQYF. The rearrangement links TRBV6-5 to TRBJ2-7, with a possible D match to TRBD1 (5 bases). CDR1 MNHEY and CDR2 SVGAGI come from the germline V gene. The V end lost 0 bases, the J end lost 3 bases, and 12 bases lay between the germline ends. This CDR3 is 15 amino acids long.

This clone appeared a single time. The chain joins TRBV5-1 to TRBJ2-3; TRBD2 is a possible D gene (6 bases). The CDR3 runs to 17 residues. Germline V CDR1 and CDR2: SGHRS, YFSETQ. V was cut by 2 bases and J by 3 bases, with 19 bases left in between. The CDR3 here is CASSFFKTGTQTDTQYF. The CDR3 DNA reads as TGCGCCAGCAGCTTCTTTAAAACCGGGACTCAGACAGATACGCAGTATTTT.

The chain recombines TRBV11-2 with TRBJ1-1; no firm D call. Germline CDR1 SGHAT, CDR2 FQNNGV. This CDR3 spans 12 amino acids. V was cut by 0 bases and J by 9 bases, with 8 bases left in between. Here the CDR3 DNA reads TGTGCCAGCAGCTTAGAGGGAGGGAAAGCTTTCTTT. Translating gives CASSLEGGKAFF.

A few counts support this clone. The rearrangement uses TRBV5-4 and TRBJ1-2, with unresolved D. CDR1 and CDR2 (germline): SGHNT, YYREEE (reference sequence). CDR3 length: 15 amino acids. Trimming took 1 base from V and 5 from J, leaving 15 bases between them. The CDR3 bases are TGTGCCAGCAGCTTGTTTAGGGCGGAGGTATATGGCTACACCTTC. It is translated as CASSLFRAEVYGYTF.

The chain employs TRBV6-5 and TRBJ2-7, with 7 bases lining up with TRBD2. Germline CDR1 is MNHEY and CDR2 is SVGAGI. The CDR3 has 16 residues. Trimming cost V 0 bases and J 7 bases; bases outside gene matches: 12. The CDR3 is CASSYSILAGPGEQYF. DNA for the CDR3: TGTGCCAGCAGTTACTCGATTTTAGCGGGCCCCGGGGAGCAGTACTTC.

This chain links TRBV6-5 with TRBJ2-5, with 7 bases lining up with TRBD2. The junction had 4 bases not matched to a gene; V was cut back by 5 bases and J by 1 base. Germline-derived CDR1 and CDR2 are MNHEY and SVGAGI. The CDR3 runs to 14 residues. The CDR3 spells CASSRSGGQETQYF. DNA for the CDR3: TGTGCCAGCAGTCGCTCGGGGGGCCAAGAGACCCAGTACTTC.

This clone was picked up one time. The V call is TRBV7-6, the J call TRBJ1-1; D is perhaps TRBD1 (6 bases). V lost 1 base and J lost 2, with 8 bases in between. The CDR3 spans 14 residues. In germline, CDR1 is SGHVS, CDR2 FNYEAQ. The CDR3 DNA reads TGTGCCAGCAGCTTAGTAGGGGGAAACACTGAAGCTTTCTTT. This encodes CASSLVGGNTEAFF.

This sequence joins TRBV5-8 and TRBJ1-1; D is possibly TRBD1 (5 bases). Germline V lookup: CDR1 SGHTS, CDR2 YDEGEE. Trimming removed 3 bases at V and 4 bases at J, with 25 bases between. There are 18 residues in the CDR3. In DNA form, the CDR3 reads TGTGCCAGCAGCTCCGAAATGCGGGGGGTCTCTCAGAGCACTGAAGCTTTCTTT. Translation gives CASSSEMRGVSQSTEAFF.

The chain links TRBV18 to TRBJ1-1, with no clear D. The CDR3 is 14 amino acids. Looked up from germline, CDR1 is KGHSH and CDR2 is LQKENI. Trimming shortened V by 2 bases and J by 1 base, and 8 bases separated the two germline ends. The CDR3 here is CASSPIGGNTEAFF. The CDR3 DNA follows: TGTGCCAGCTCACCAATCGGCGGGAACACTGAAGCTTTCTTT.

The chain joins TRBV30 to TRBJ2-3; 7 bases map to TRBD2. Looked up from germline, CDR1 is GTSNPN and CDR2 is SVGIG (reference sequence). V was clipped by 2 bases and J by 5 bases; unmatched bases: 7. CDR3 length: 14 amino acids. This chain's CDR3 is CAWSTRGRGDTQYF. The CDR3 DNA sequence: TGTGCCTGGAGTACCCGGGGGAGGGGAGATACGCAGTATTTT. The full variable domain, its missing parts supplied by reference TRBV30 and TRBJ2-3, is SQTIHQWPATLVQPVGSPLSLECTVEGTSNPNLYWYRQAAGRGLQLLFYSVGIGQISSEVPQNLSASRPQDRQFILSSKKLLLSDSGFYLCAWSTRGRGDTQYFGPGTRLTVL.

The chain couples TRBV14 to TRBJ2-5; the D is unclear. Germline CDR1 reads SGHDN; CDR2 reads FVKESK. The CDR3 runs 12 residues. V was clipped by 1 base and J by 5 bases, with 5 bases between them. The CDR3: CASSQVEETQYF. CDR3 in DNA: TGTGCCAGCAGCCAAGTAGAGGAGACCCAGTACTTC.

The rearrangement joins TRBV6-5 to TRBJ1-3; 10 bases fit TRBD1. Trimming took 2 bases from V and 1 from J; bases not matched to a gene: 2. Germline values: CDR1 MNHEY, CDR2 SVGAGI. This CDR3 has 16 amino acids. In nucleotides, the CDR3 is TGTGCCAGCAGTTACGGGACAGGGGCTTCTGGAAACACCATATATTTT. This translates into CASSYGTGASGNTIYF.

This rearrangement joins TRBV15 to TRBJ1-2; D remains ambiguous. The CDR3 has 12 residues. Trimming left V 3 bases short and J 8 bases short, with 10 bases between. Germline V CDR1 and CDR2: LNHNV, YYDKDF (reference sequence). CDR3 sequence (DNA): TGTGCCACCAGCAGGCAGCCGGGAGGCTACACCTTC. Translating gives CATSRQPGGYTF.

This clone occurred a few times. The chain combines TRBV14 with TRBJ2-5; D gene ambiguous. This CDR3 has 15 amino acids. Between the trimmed V and J ends, which lost 1 base and 7 bases, there was a span of 16 bases. Looked up from germline, CDR1 is SGHDN and CDR2 is FVKESK. Written as DNA, the CDR3 is TGTGCCAGCAGCCAAGTCAACTTTCCCTCGGGGACCCAGTACTTC. Amino acids: CASSQVNFPSGTQYF.

The V gene is TRBV5-1, the J gene TRBJ1-6, with TRBD1 matching over 7 bases. Germline V CDR1 and CDR2: SGHRS, YFSETQ. This CDR3 has 17 amino acids. V dropped 1 base and J dropped 10; count of bases not matched to a gene: 14. The CDR3 sequence: CASSLPPSQGIGSPLHF. For the CDR3, the DNA is TGCGCCAGCAGCTTGCCCCCTTCACAGGGGATCGGATCACCCCTCCACTTT. The full variable domain, in which reference TRBV5-1 and TRBJ1-6 provide the parts outside the CDR3, is KAGVTQTPRYLIKTRGQQVTLSCSPISGHRSVSWYQQTPGQGLQFLFEYFSETQRNKGNFPGRFSGRQFSNSRSEMNVSTLELGDSALYLCASSLPPSQGIGSPLHFGNGTRLTVT.

J is TRBJ2-3 and V is TRBV5-1, with TRBD2 identical over 13 bases. With 1 base clipped from V and 2 bases from J, the junction kept 1 base outside the gene matches. CDR3 length: 16 amino acids. The V gene's germline CDR1 is SGHRS and CDR2 YFSETQ. As DNA, the CDR3 is TGCGCCAGCAGCTTGACTAGCGGGGGGGTCACAGATACGCAGTATTTT. Protein: CASSLTSGGVTDTQYF.

This clone was seen a few times. DNA for the CDR3: TGTGCCAGCAGCGGGGGACAGGGGAACACTGAAGCTTTCTTT. Encoded protein: CASSGGQGNTEAFF. V gene TRBV13 combines with J gene TRBJ1-1; TRBD1 matches at 9 bases. The CDR3 spans 14 residues. From germline, CDR1 is PRHDT and CDR2 FYEKMQ (reference sequence). The trim removed 5 bases at V and 1 base at J, leaving 2 bases unmatched.